This entry lists 8 T cell receptor beta chains sequenced from one sample in a study of T cells in Graves' hyperthyroidism and ophthalmopathy. Using RNA transcripts as the source, TCR beta CDR3 regions were amplified. RT-PCR in the first round (using the HTBI primer set) targeted the TCR CDR3. MiXCR, run by TCRdb on the multiplex PCR reads, gives a single entry per CDR3 protein. The sample holds about 770,000 distinct CDR3 sequences, around 20% seen once. Sequenced input: blood. Every receptor here comes from a woman between 45 and 60 years old with Graves' hyperthyroidism that later progressed to Graves' ophthalmopathy.

In this sample, this clonotype turned up many times. V is TRBV6-1 and J is TRBJ1-2, with 9 bases identical to TRBD1. The CDR3 extends over 14 amino acids. Germline assignment: CDR1 MNHNS and CDR2 SASEGT. J gave up 4 bases and V 4 bases, and 4 bases lay outside the gene matches. CDR3 sequence: CASSARTGAYGYTF. The CDR3 DNA sequence: TGTGCCAGCAGTGCGCGGACAGGGGCCTATGGCTACACCTTC.

This clonotype was detected once. Relative to the germline gene, one junction end is altered; a read error may explain this. V usage is TRBV30 and J usage is TRBJ1-2; D possibly corresponds to TRBD1 (6 bases). The germline CDR1 and CDR2 sequences are GTSNPN and SVGIG (reference sequence). The CDR3 has 12 residues. The CDR3 is CAWGRGGGATAF. CDR3 nucleotides: TGCGCCTGGGGCCGAGGTGGGGGGGCCACCGCCTTC.

This clonotype was observed a handful of times. This chain joins TRBV5-4 and TRBJ2-3, with TRBD2 identical over 7 bases. This CDR3 region has 16 residues. V shed 2 bases and J 2 bases; nucleotides not matched to a gene: 8. Germline lookup yields CDR1 SGHNT and CDR2 YYREEE (reference sequence). In nucleotides, the CDR3 is TGTGCCAGCAGCTTTCCCCAGCGGGACTTCACAGATACGCAGTATTTT. Encoded protein: CASSFPQRDFTDTQYF.

This clonotype occurred a few times. The V call is TRBV29-1, the J call TRBJ2-7; either TRBD1 or TRBD2 may supply D (5 bases each). Per the germline V gene, CDR1 is SQVTM and CDR2 is ANQGSEA. Trimming shortened V by 3 bases and J by 0 bases, and 15 bases separated the two germline ends. This CDR3 region has 15 residues. CDR3 sequence reads: CSVESPDGTSYEQYF. CDR3 DNA sequence: TGCAGCGTTGAGTCTCCGGACGGGACCTCCTACGAGCAGTACTTC.

DNA of the CDR3: TGTGCCAGCAGTTACCAACTAGCGGGGGTCACAGATACGCAGTATTTT. This translates into CASSYQLAGVTDTQYF. The chain is built from TRBV7-2 and TRBJ2-3, with TRBD2 matching over 11 bases. The CDR3 is 16 amino acids. J gave up 2 bases and V 6 bases, and 7 bases lay outside the gene matches. CDR1 is SGHTA, CDR2 FQGNSA, per germline.

This clonotype appeared many times. The genes are TRBV24-1 and TRBJ2-1, with 15 positions matching TRBD2. The CDR3 loop spans 20 amino acids. Trimming took 3 bases from V and 2 from J; bases not matched to a gene: 10. Germline CDR1 is KGHDR and CDR2 is SFDVKD. CDR3 coding DNA: TGTGCCACCAGTGATGGGGGACTAGCGGGGGGCTCCGGGGCCTACAATGAGCAGTTCTTC. This sequence encodes CATSDGGLAGGSGAYNEQFF.

In its sample, this clonotype was seen once. This chain uses TRBV6-8 with TRBJ2-7, with D possibly called TRBD1 or TRBD2 (5 bases each). Germline CDR1 is MNHGY and CDR2 is SAAAGT. The CDR3 contains 18 residues. V was pared by 0 bases and J by 0 bases, with 18 bases between. CDR3 loop: CASSYSRGPRKSSYEQYF. CDR3 sequence (DNA): TGTGCCAGCAGTTACTCGAGGGGCCCCCGAAAGAGCTCCTACGAGCAGTACTTC.

The chain is built from TRBV19 and TRBJ1-1; TRBD1 is a possible D gene (5 bases). The CDR3 sequence is 18 residues long. Germline V gene sequence: CDR1 LNHDA, CDR2 SQIVND (reference sequence). Trimming stripped 0 bases from V and 4 bases from J, with 21 bases between. CDR3 region: CASSIDRFGGGGSTEAFF. In nucleotides, the CDR3 is TGTGCCAGTAGTATAGATCGTTTCGGGGGTGGCGGGTCCACTGAAGCTTTCTTT.